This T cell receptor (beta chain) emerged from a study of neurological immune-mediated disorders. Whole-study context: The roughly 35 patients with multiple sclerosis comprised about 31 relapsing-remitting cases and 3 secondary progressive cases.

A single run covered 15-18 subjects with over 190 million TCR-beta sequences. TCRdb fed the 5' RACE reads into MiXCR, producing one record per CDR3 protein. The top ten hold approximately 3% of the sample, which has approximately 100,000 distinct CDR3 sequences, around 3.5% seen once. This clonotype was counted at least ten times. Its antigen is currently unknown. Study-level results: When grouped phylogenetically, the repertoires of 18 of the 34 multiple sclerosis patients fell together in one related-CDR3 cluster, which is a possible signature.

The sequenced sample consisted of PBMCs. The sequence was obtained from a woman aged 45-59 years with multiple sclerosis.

CDR3 in amino acids: CASGTGTGLQETQYF. The CDR3 coding sequence is TGTGCCAGCGGGACCGGGACAGGGCTTCAAGAGACCCAGTACTTC. The genes are TRBV12-3 or TRBV12-4 and TRBJ2-5; 9 nucleotides line up with TRBD1. Germline trimming cut 8 bases from V and 2 bases from J; bases unmatched to any gene: 9. The CDR3 runs to 15 residues.